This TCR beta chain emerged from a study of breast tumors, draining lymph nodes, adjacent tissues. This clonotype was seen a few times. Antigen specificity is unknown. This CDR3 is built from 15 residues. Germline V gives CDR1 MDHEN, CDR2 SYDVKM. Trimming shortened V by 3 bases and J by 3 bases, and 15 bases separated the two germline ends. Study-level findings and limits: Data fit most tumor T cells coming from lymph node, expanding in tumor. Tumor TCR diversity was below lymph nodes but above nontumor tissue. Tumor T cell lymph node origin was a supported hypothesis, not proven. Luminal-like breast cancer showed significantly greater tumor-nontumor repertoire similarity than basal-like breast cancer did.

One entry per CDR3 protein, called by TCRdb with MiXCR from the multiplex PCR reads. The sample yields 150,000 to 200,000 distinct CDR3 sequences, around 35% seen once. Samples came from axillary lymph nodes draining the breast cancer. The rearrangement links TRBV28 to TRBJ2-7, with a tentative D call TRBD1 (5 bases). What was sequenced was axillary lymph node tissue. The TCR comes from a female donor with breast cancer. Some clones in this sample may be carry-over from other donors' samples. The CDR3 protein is CASSFTNQGFYEQYF. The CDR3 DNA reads TGTGCCAGCAGTTTTACAAATCAGGGCTTCTACGAGCAGTACTTC.